This T cell receptor (beta chain) was sequenced during a study of shared clonotypes between healthy human individuals. Donors had no recently reported acute infections or vaccinations and were HIV-negative. Everyone who donated was a Caucasian adult who lived in Nashville, Tennessee. Samples underwent the assay at deep level. Several immunoSEQ plates held equal portions of the genomic DNA taken from each subset. Sequencing was performed with immunoSEQ multiplex PCR; in TCRdb, only in-frame clones are kept and a portion is missing. Among fewer than 600,000 clones listed, around 77% were seen once. The sequenced sample consisted of PBMCs. The sequence derives from a woman aged 40 to 55 in good health. Some clones in this sample may be carry-over from other donors' samples.

The CDR3 loop is CAISESRDPNQPQHF. CDR3 in DNA: TGTGCCATCAGTGAGTCCCGGGACCCGAATCAGCCCCAGCATTTT. The chain combines TRBV10-3 with TRBJ1-5, with D tentatively TRBD1 (5 bases). V was shortened by 0 bases and J by 4 bases, with 10 bases between the two germline ends. CDR1 is ENHRY and CDR2 is SYGVKD in the germline V gene. There are 15 residues in the CDR3.